This is a list of T cell receptor beta chains from one sample in a study of T cell clonotyping in hematopoietic cell transplantation. Assay: immunoSEQ multiplex PCR; the TCRdb copy retains only in-frame clones and omits some. The sample contains about 18,000 clones, more than 75% of which appear only once. Sequencing used peripheral blood mononuclear cells, obtained before stem cell transplant. These TCRs come from a man in his fifties with acute myeloid leukemia. Some clones in this sample may be carry-over from other donors' samples. The CDR3 runs from the conserved cysteine through the conserved F or W. A D gene is named only where the DNA matches it firmly. The listing skips clone size in some rows; elsewhere it reads once, few, many or a size class.

D gene	clone size	V gene	J gene	CDR3 protein	CDR3 DNA
NA	NA	TRBV5-1	TRBJ2-3	CASSLEQITDTQYF	TGCGCCAGCAGCTTGGAACAGATCACAGATACGCAGTATTTT
TRBD2	NA	TRBV9	TRBJ2-3	CASSVDPGGGITDTQYF	TGTGCCAGCAGCGTAGATCCTGGCGGGGGAATCACAGATACGCAGTATTTT
NA	NA	TRBV7-8	TRBJ1-1	CASSLGNMNTEAFF	TGTGCCAGCAGCTTGGGTAACATGAACACTGAAGCTTTCTTT
NA	NA	TRBV4-2	TRBJ1-1	CASSLEQGGEAFF	TGTGCCAGCAGCCTAGAGCAGGGAGGTGAAGCTTTCTTT
NA	NA	TRBV7-9	TRBJ2-3	CASSSGILPRTDTQYF	TGTGCCAGCAGCTCCGGGATTCTCCCCCGCACAGATACGCAGTATTTT
TRBD1	NA	TRBV28	TRBJ1-6	CASSPGQGDSPLHF	TGTGCCAGCAGCCCAGGGCAGGGGGATTCACCCCTCCACTTT
NA	once	TRBV4-2	TRBJ1-2	CASRGGSDRNTARYTF	TGTGCCAGCCGAGGAGGATCAGACCGGAATACAGCCCGGTACACCTTC
NA	NA	TRBV7-2	TRBJ1-2	CASSLKGATDYGYTF	TGTGCCAGCAGCTTAAAAGGGGCCACTGACTATGGCTACACCTTC
NA	once	TRBV30	TRBJ1-2	CAWSRESYGYTF	TGTGCCTGGAGTAGGGAGAGCTATGGCTACACCTTC
NA	NA	TRBV10-3	TRBJ1-6	CAISESTGGSYNSPLHF	TGTGCCATCAGTGAGTCGACGGGTGGCAGCTATAATTCACCCCTCCACTTT
NA	NA	TRBV13	TRBJ2-1	CASTRAGQKNEQFF	TGTGCCAGCACCAGGGCGGGGCAGAAGAATGAGCAGTTCTTC
NA	NA	TRBV27	TRBJ2-3	CASSFHRDIQDTQYF	TGTGCCAGCAGTTTTCACAGAGATATTCAGGATACGCAGTATTTT
NA	NA	TRBV6-5	TRBJ2-7	CASSYSRQLYEQYF	TGTGCCAGCAGTTACTCGAGGCAATTATACGAGCAGTACTTC
NA	NA	TRBV7-2	TRBJ1-4	CASSPAGVREKLFF	TGTGCCAGCAGCCCGGCAGGGGTGAGGGAAAAACTGTTTTTT
TRBD1	NA	TRBV28	TRBJ2-2	CASATGQGWTGELFF	TGTGCCAGCGCCACGGGACAGGGGTGGACCGGGGAGCTGTTTTTT
NA	NA	TRBV7-9	TRBJ1-2	CASSLGGRLTNYGYTF	TGTGCCAGCAGTTTGGGAGGCAGGCTGACTAACTATGGCTACACCTTC
NA	NA	TRBV30	TRBJ1-6	CAWTGGALGPLHF	TGTGCCTGGACAGGCGGGGCCTTGGGACCCCTCCACTTT
NA	NA	TRBV6-6	TRBJ1-5	CASRPRVVDQPQHF	TGTGCCAGCAGGCCCAGGGTGGTTGATCAGCCCCAGCATTTT
NA	once	TRBV27	TRBJ1-1	CASSSGRGDTEAFF	TGTGCCAGCAGTTCGGGACGTGGGGACACTGAAGCTTTCTTT
NA	NA	TRBV4-1	TRBJ1-3	CASSLGRERGTSGNTIYF	TGCGCCAGCAGCCTAGGACGGGAGAGGGGTACCTCTGGAAACACCATATATTTT
NA	NA	TRBV7-2	TRBJ2-3	CASSLAVGSTDTQYF	TGTGCCAGCAGCTTAGCGGTCGGGAGCACAGATACGCAGTATTTT
NA	NA	TRBV7-9	TRBJ1-2	CASSPAQTYGYTF	TGTGCCAGCAGCCCAGCCCAAACCTATGGCTACACCTTC
NA	NA	TRBV29-1	TRBJ1-1	CSVWASVAFF	TGCAGCGTTTGGGCCTCTGTGGCTTTCTTT
TRBD1	NA	TRBV6-5	TRBJ2-2	CASRDAGGSGELFF	TGTGCCAGCAGGGACGCAGGGGGCTCCGGGGAGCTGTTTTTT
NA	NA	TRBV21-1	TRBJ2-5	CASSPPQVGLDPPETQYF	TGTGCCAGCAGCCCTCCCCAGGTTGGGCTAGACCCACCAGAGACCCAGTACTTC
NA	NA	TRBV6-5	TRBJ1-3	CASSRADSGNTIYF	TGTGCCAGCTCCCGGGCCGACTCTGGAAACACCATATATTTT
NA	NA	TRBV5-1	TRBJ1-1	CASSSGGGSMNTEAFF	TGCGCCAGCAGCTCGGGCGGGGGGAGCATGAACACTGAAGCTTTCTTT
TRBD2	NA	TRBV28	TRBJ2-2	CASSFLARGGTGELFF	TGTGCCAGCAGTTTTTTGGCGCGGGGGGGCACCGGGGAGCTGTTTTTT
NA	NA	TRBV5-6	TRBJ1-2	CASSFQEVYGYTF	TGTGCCAGCAGCTTCCAGGAGGTCTATGGCTACACCTTC
NA	once	TRBV7-6	TRBJ1-1	CASSPQRGWNTEAFF	TGTGCCAGCAGCCCGCAGCGGGGATGGAACACTGAAGCTTTCTTT
NA	NA	TRBV7-8	TRBJ2-3	CASRLRDEDTDTQYF	TGTGCCAGCAGACTCCGGGACGAAGACACAGATACGCAGTATTTT
TRBD2	few	TRBV4-1	TRBJ2-2	CASSRKTPSGGNTGELFF	TGCGCCAGCAGCCGAAAAACCCCTAGCGGGGGGAACACCGGGGAGCTGTTTTTT
NA	NA	TRBV5-6	TRBJ1-5	CASSFLYSNQPQHF	TGTGCCAGCAGCTTCCTTTATAGCAATCAGCCCCAGCATTTT
TRBD2	NA	TRBV30	TRBJ2-3	CARRGGRTSGGADTQYF	TGTGCCCGCCGTGGGGGGAGGACTAGCGGGGGGGCAGATACGCAGTATTTT
TRBD1	NA	TRBV6-1	TRBJ1-5	CASSEDRGGNQPQHF	TGTGCCAGCAGTGAGGACAGGGGAGGCAATCAGCCCCAGCATTTT
TRBD1	NA	TRBV11-1	TRBJ2-5	CASSPTGAGETQYF	TGTGCCAGCAGCCCAACAGGGGCCGGGGAGACCCAGTACTTC
NA	once	TRBV10-3	TRBJ2-7	CAISEGVRYEQYF	TGTGCCATCAGTGAGGGGGTTAGGTACGAGCAGTACTTC
TRBD2	NA	TRBV29-1	TRBJ2-3	CSASGGGGPDTQYF	TGCAGCGCTTCCGGCGGCGGGGGGCCAGATACGCAGTATTTT
NA	NA	TRBV7-2	TRBJ1-1	CASSGGGSPNTEAFF	TGTGCCAGCAGCGGAGGAGGCAGTCCGAACACTGAAGCTTTCTTT
NA	NA	TRBV7-3	TRBJ2-1	CASSSRPDSQGEQFF	TGTGCCAGCAGCTCCCGCCCGGACAGTCAAGGTGAGCAGTTCTTC
NA	NA	TRBV6-5	TRBJ1-1	CASSTARQGITEAFF	TGTGCCAGCAGTACAGCCCGGCAGGGAATCACTGAAGCTTTCTTT
TRBD1	NA	TRBV27	TRBJ1-1	CASSPPTGFMNTEAFF	TGTGCCAGCAGCCCCCCGACAGGGTTCATGAACACTGAAGCTTTCTTT
TRBD1	once	TRBV28	TRBJ1-2	CASSISRTGGNYTF	TGTGCCAGCAGTATCTCTCGGACAGGGGGGAACTACACCTTC
NA	NA	TRBV10-3	TRBJ1-6	CATRPRQGENSPLHF	TGTGCCACGCGACCTCGGCAGGGAGAGAATTCACCCCTCCACTTT
NA	NA	TRBV6-4	TRBJ1-1	CASSRGAHTEAFF	TGTGCCAGCAGTCGGGGGGCTCACACTGAAGCTTTCTTT
NA	NA	TRBV15	TRBJ2-1	CATSRDRLANEQFF	TGTGCCACCAGCAGAGACCGCCTCGCGAATGAGCAGTTCTTC
TRBD1	few	TRBV4-2	TRBJ1-6	CASSQETGQGYSPLHF	TGTGCCAGCAGCCAAGAGACCGGACAGGGGTATTCACCCCTCCACTTT
TRBD1	NA	TRBV7-8	TRBJ2-5	CASSPGTVKETQYF	TGTGCCAGCAGCCCCGGGACAGTCAAAGAGACCCAGTACTTC
NA	NA	TRBV18	TRBJ1-1	CASSPQSEGNTEAFF	TGTGCCAGCTCACCGCAGTCGGAGGGAAACACTGAAGCTTTCTTT
NA	NA	TRBV2	TRBJ1-2	CASSDIQPGYTF	TGTGCCAGCTCCGACATTCAACCTGGCTACACCTTC
NA	NA	TRBV11-2	TRBJ1-5	CASSLGQALGQPQHF	TGTGCCAGCAGCTTAGGGCAGGCGTTAGGGCAGCCCCAGCATTTT
NA	few	TRBV16	TRBJ1-5	CASSQSRGVGQPQHF	TGTGCCAGCAGCCAATCGAGAGGGGTTGGGCAGCCCCAGCATTTT
TRBD1	NA	TRBV28	TRBJ1-1	CASSVYRGDTEAFF	TGTGCCAGCAGTGTATACAGGGGAGACACTGAAGCTTTCTTT
NA	few	TRBV27	TRBJ1-2	CASSFGRADLYGYTF	TGTGCCAGCAGTTTTGGCAGGGCAGACCTCTATGGCTACACCTTC
NA	once	TRBV6-6	TRBJ1-1	CASSYREAFF	TGTGCCAGCAGTTACCGGGAAGCTTTCTTT
NA	NA	TRBV11-1	TRBJ1-2	CASSLGFNYGYTF	TGTGCCAGCAGCTTAGGATTTAACTATGGCTACACCTTC
NA	few	TRBV7-6	TRBJ2-1	CASSLVGGEQFF	TGTGCCAGCAGCTTAGTAGGGGGAGAGCAGTTCTTC
TRBD1	NA	TRBV4-1	TRBJ1-6	CASSQGRFRQGYSYNSPLHF	TGCGCCAGCAGCCAAGGGAGGTTCAGACAGGGTTACTCCTATAATTCACCCCTCCACTTT
TRBD1	NA	TRBV5-1	TRBJ2-5	CASSETGAQETQYF	TGCGCCAGCAGCGAGACAGGGGCCCAAGAGACCCAGTACTTC